The next 27 T cell receptor beta chains were all read from a single sample in a study of beta chain features in type 1 diabetes. Study-wide results and limits: Significant though moderate, a shortening of TCRB CDR3s appeared in all four CD4+ subsets of Type 1 diabetes patients.

The isolated RNA, all of it, was reverse transcribed, so expressed TCRB transcripts were what got sequenced. Measured with immunoSEQ multiplex PCR; TCRdb has only the in-frame clones, and not every one. The sample lists 200,000 to 250,000 clones; about 14% were seen once. For these TCRs, the target antigens are not known. The sequenced sample consisted of naive CD4+ T cells from blood. The receptors come from a man aged 30 to 45 with type 1 diabetes.

The V gene is TRBV7-9, the J gene TRBJ2-3, with D maybe TRBD2 (5 bases). V shed 4 bases and J shed 10 bases, with 15 bases lying between them. Germline CDR1 reads SEHNR; CDR2 reads FQNEAQ (reference sequence). The CDR3 is 13 residues long. The CDR3 is CASSSPGLHPQYF. DNA for the CDR3: TGTGCCAGCAGCTCCCCCGGACTCCATCCGCAGTATTTT.

The chain links TRBV19 to TRBJ2-2; a possible D gene is TRBD2 (7 bases). Germline values: CDR1 LNHDA, CDR2 SQIVND (reference sequence). With 7 bases removed from V and 4 bases from J, the gap between germline ends came to 22 bases. This CDR3 region has 17 residues. CDR3 nucleotide sequence: TGTGCCAGTACCACATTGAGCCGGGGGGCAGGCACCGGGGAGCTGTTTTTT. Translated: CASTTLSRGAGTGELFF.

The V and J genes are TRBV6-6 and TRBJ2-2; 8 bases agree with TRBD1. The J segment lost 3 bases and the V segment lost 6 bases, leaving 3 bases of the junction unmatched. This CDR3 spans 14 amino acids. Germline CDR1 MNHNY, CDR2 SVGAGI (reference sequence). The CDR3: CASRSTGDTGELFF. The CDR3 DNA reads TGTGCCAGCAGATCGACAGGGGACACCGGGGAGCTGTTTTTT.

This clone has only a few counts. The CDR3 nucleotides read TGTGCCAGCAGCTTACAGGGTGTTAATCAGCCCCAGCATTTT. Translated, it gives CASSLQGVNQPQHF. The genes are TRBV7-6 and TRBJ1-5; D is possibly TRBD1 (5 bases). Looked up from germline, CDR1 is SGHVS and CDR2 is FNYEAQ. CDR3 length equals 14 residues. V was clipped by 2 bases and J by 4 bases, with 9 bases between them.

V is TRBV10-3 and J is TRBJ2-1, with 10 bases lining up with TRBD2. Germline CDR1 ENHRY, CDR2 SYGVKD. V trimming: 7 bases; J trimming: 14 bases; junction bases outside the gene matches: 11. The CDR3 sequence is 13 residues long. This CDR3 reads CAITGEREGPEFF. As DNA, the CDR3 is TGTGCCATCACTGGTGAGCGGGAGGGCCCGGAGTTCTTC.

The chain employs TRBV7-8 and TRBJ2-2; no definite D call. The germline gives CDR1 SGHVS, CDR2 FQNEAQ. Between the trimmed V and J ends, which lost 5 bases and 0 bases, there was a span of 13 bases. The CDR3 contains 16 residues. In DNA, the CDR3 is TGTGCCAGCAGCCCTAATACGTTTGCGAACACCGGGGAGCTGTTTTTT. Protein sequence: CASSPNTFANTGELFF.

This clone has a handful of counts. This chain links TRBV4-1 with TRBJ1-2; 8 bases align to TRBD1. CDR3 size: 13 residues. Germline V CDR1 and CDR2: MGHRA, YSYEKL. J lost 8 bases, V lost 3 bases, and 5 bases had no gene match. CDR3 amino acids: CASSQLQGEGYTF. The CDR3 region has the DNA TGCGCCAGCAGCCAGCTACAGGGGGAAGGCTACACCTTC.

This clone has only a few counts. The sample has other DNA sequences that encode this CDR3 too. The chain links TRBV14 to TRBJ2-5; D not resolved. Germline CDR1 reads SGHDN; CDR2 reads FVKESK. The CDR3 is 12 amino acids. The V end was cut by 1 base, the J end by 5 bases, with 5 bases between. The CDR3: CASSQVRETQYF. The CDR3 DNA is TGTGCCAGCAGCCAAGTCCGTGAGACCCAGTACTTC.

V is TRBV7-2 and J is TRBJ1-1, with 7 bases fitting TRBD1. The CDR3 consists of 13 residues. Germline-derived CDR1 and CDR2 are SGHTA and FQGNSA. The V segment lost 4 bases and the J segment 10 bases; nucleotides outside the gene matches: 9. CDR3 residues: CASSSPGGRGAFF. CDR3 nucleotides: TGTGCCAGCAGCTCCCCAGGGGGGCGCGGAGCTTTCTTT.

This clone has a handful of counts. The V call is TRBV19, the J call TRBJ1-2, with D tentatively TRBD1 (5 bases). The CDR3 runs to 13 residues. Per the germline V gene, CDR1 is LNHDA and CDR2 is SQIVND (reference sequence). V lost 6 bases to trimming and J lost 2 bases, with 10 bases between them. This CDR3 is CASSPGGNYGYTF. For the CDR3, the DNA is TGTGCCAGTAGCCCCGGGGGAAACTATGGCTACACCTTC.

This clone was found a few times. The genes are TRBV29-1 and TRBJ2-7, with a possible D match to TRBD2 (6 bases). Deletions cut 4 bases from V and 2 bases from J, with 9 bases between. Germline V gene data show CDR1 as SQVTM and CDR2 as ANQGSEA. The CDR3 runs 12 residues. The CDR3 nucleotides are TGCAGCGTTGGGGAGCGGGCCTACGAGCAGTACTTC. Residues: CSVGERAYEQYF.

The chain joins TRBV4-2 to TRBJ2-4, with 15 bases matching TRBD2. V gave up 2 bases and J gave up 0 bases; unmatched junction bases: 11. Germline assignment: CDR1 LGHNA and CDR2 YNFKEQ. The CDR3 extends over 21 amino acids. The DNA for the CDR3 is TGTGCCAGCAGCCAATCAACCACCGGGACTAGCGGGGGGATAGCCAAAAACATTCAGTACTTC. Translation: CASSQSTTGTSGGIAKNIQYF.

This rearrangement joins TRBV2 to TRBJ1-3; D gene uncertain. The CDR3 totals 14 residues. CDR1 and CDR2 (germline): SNHLY, FYNNEI. The V end was cut by 4 bases, the J end by 0 bases, with 7 bases between. The CDR3 coding sequence is TGTGCCAGCAGTGCAACTTACTCTGGAAACACCATATATTTT. This codes for CASSATYSGNTIYF.

This clone was detected only a few times. The rearrangement joins TRBV6-6 to TRBJ2-7, with 9 bases fitting TRBD2. The germline gives CDR1 MNHNY, CDR2 SVGAGI (reference sequence). This CDR3 has 15 amino acids. J gave up 1 base and V 7 bases, and 8 bases lay outside the gene matches. The CDR3 here is CASIATSGVSYEQYF. The CDR3 DNA reads TGTGCCAGCATTGCGACTAGCGGTGTTTCCTACGAGCAGTACTTC.

In this sample, this clone turned up a few times. V usage is TRBV6-5 and J usage is TRBJ1-5; 8 positions agree with TRBD1. Per the germline V gene, CDR1 is MNHEY and CDR2 is SVGAGI. V shed 6 bases, J shed 4 bases, and the junction held 2 bases outside the gene matches. This CDR3 comprises 13 residues. The CDR3 nucleotides are TGTGCCAGCAGAAGGACAGGGAATCAGCCCCAGCATTTT. This gives the protein CASRRTGNQPQHF.

The chain uses TRBV5-1 and TRBJ2-2; perhaps TRBD2 as D (5 bases). The V end lost 4 bases, the J end lost 5 bases, and 9 bases lay between the germline ends. This CDR3 is built from 13 residues. Germline V gene lookup returns CDR1 SGHRS and CDR2 YFSETQ. In DNA, the CDR3 is TGCGCCAGCAGCGCCGAGGGAACCGGGGAGCTGTTTTTT. It yields the protein CASSAEGTGELFF.

The chain recombines TRBV6-6 with TRBJ2-7; possibly TRBD1 for D (6 bases). V was pared by 0 bases and J by 2 bases, with 11 bases between. The germline gives CDR1 MNHNY, CDR2 SVGAGI (reference sequence). The CDR3 covers 15 residues. CDR3 in amino acids: CASSYSWTDTYEQYF. In DNA, the CDR3 is TGTGCCAGCAGTTACTCCTGGACAGATACCTACGAGCAGTACTTC.

This chain links TRBV5-6 with TRBJ1-4; possibly TRBD1 for D (5 bases). Germline CDR1 reads SGHDT; CDR2 reads YYEEEE. V was trimmed by 4 bases and J by 0 bases, leaving 7 bases between them. This CDR3 has 14 residues. Here the CDR3 reads CASSRQSTNEKLFF. The CDR3 region has the DNA TGTGCCAGCAGCCGACAGTCAACTAATGAAAAACTGTTTTTT.

This clone has just a few counts. The chain carries TRBV7-9 and TRBJ1-4; D unclear. There are 15 residues in the CDR3. Per germline, CDR1 SEHNR and CDR2 FQNEAQ (reference sequence). Trimming removed 2 bases from V and 0 bases from J, with 7 bases in between. In DNA, the CDR3 is TGTGCCAGCAGCTTAATACGGGCAACTAATGAAAAACTGTTTTTT. Translation: CASSLIRATNEKLFF.

The V call is TRBV10-3, the J call TRBJ2-3; 10 bases are shared with TRBD2. Unmatched junction bases numbered 5, after V lost 10 bases and J lost 1 base. The germline gives CDR1 ENHRY, CDR2 SYGVKD. The CDR3 is 14 residues long. The CDR3 is CATSGTSGTDTQYF. The CDR3 region has the DNA TGTGCCACCTCCGGGACTAGCGGCACAGATACGCAGTATTTT.

The chain links TRBV4-2 to TRBJ2-1; 12 positions agree with TRBD2. The CDR3 covers 15 residues. CDR1 and CDR2 from the germline V gene are LGHNA and YNFKEQ. The trim removed 4 bases at V and 8 bases at J, leaving 6 bases unmatched. CDR3 residues: CASSRRLAGEDEQFF. CDR3 DNA sequence: TGTGCCAGCAGCCGACGACTAGCGGGGGAAGATGAGCAGTTCTTC.

This clone was seen a few times. V usage is TRBV7-9 and J usage is TRBJ2-6, with D possibly matching TRBD2 (6 bases). V lost 5 bases, J lost 4 bases, and 12 bases lay in between. The germline CDR1 and CDR2 sequences are SEHNR and FQNEAQ (reference sequence). CDR3 size: 15 residues. As DNA, the CDR3 is TGTGCCAGCAGCCCGGGGGTCCTGGGGGCCAACGTCCTGACTTTC. Translated, it gives CASSPGVLGANVLTF.

V is TRBV4-1 and J is TRBJ2-4; D is possibly TRBD1 (5 bases). This CDR3 has 18 residues. Trimming took 1 base from V and 3 from J, leaving 19 bases between them. Per germline, CDR1 MGHRA and CDR2 YSYEKL. CDR3 nucleotides: TGCGCCAGCAGCCAAGGGGCGGCCAGGGCATTAATCAAAAACATTCAGTACTTC. Protein sequence: CASSQGAARALIKNIQYF.

This rearrangement joins TRBV5-1 to TRBJ2-1, with 7 bases matching TRBD2. Germline CDR1 is SGHRS and CDR2 is YFSETQ. CDR3 size: 16 residues. V was clipped by 3 bases and J by 0 bases; unmatched bases: 6. The CDR3, as DNA: TGCGCCAGCAGCTCTGCTAGCGGAGGCTCCTACAATGAGCAGTTCTTC. The encoded protein is CASSSASGGSYNEQFF.

This chain joins TRBV5-1 and TRBJ2-3, with D possibly matching TRBD1 (5 bases). V was pared by 0 bases and J by 2 bases, with 10 bases between. Germline lookup yields CDR1 SGHRS and CDR2 YFSETQ. The CDR3 spans 15 residues. The CDR3 here is CASSLDGQPTDTQYF. CDR3 DNA sequence: TGCGCCAGCAGCTTGGATGGACAACCCACAGATACGCAGTATTTT.

The genes are TRBV6-6 and TRBJ1-1, with D unclear. V lost 6 bases, J lost 4 bases, and 21 bases lay in between. This CDR3 region has 16 residues. Germline assignment: CDR1 MNHNY and CDR2 SVGAGI (reference sequence). The CDR3 spells CASRHGPSQGSTEAFF. The CDR3 DNA is TGTGCCAGCAGACACGGGCCGAGCCAAGGGAGCACTGAAGCTTTCTTT.

This clone was observed a handful of times. The chain combines TRBV5-1 with TRBJ2-1; 13 nucleotides align to TRBD2. The ends lost 4 bases at V and 8 bases at J; junction bases unmatched: 9. This CDR3 contains 16 residues. Germline V gene sequence: CDR1 SGHRS, CDR2 YFSETQ. The CDR3 DNA follows: TGCGCCAGCAGCGTAGTACTAGCGGGGGGGCCGGATGAGCAGTTCTTC. This translates into CASSVVLAGGPDEQFF.